This is a list of T cell receptor beta chains from one sample in a study of OX40 agonist ivuxolimab in advanced cancers. TCRdb keeps only in-frame clones here, not all; method: immunoSEQ multiplex PCR. The table has 5,600 or so clones, 75% to 85% seen once; the top ten hold around 23%. The sample consisted of CD4+ or CD8+ T cells sorted from blood, taken in a trial of the OX40 agonist ivuxolimab. These receptors were collected from an adult with an advanced solid tumor such as melanoma, head and neck, liver or kidney cancer. Both conserved end residues are part of each CDR3. Each record gives: V gene, J gene, CDR3 length, D gene, clone size, CDR3 DNA, CDR3 protein. The D gene is left open where the match is weak. The listing skips clone size in some rows; elsewhere it reads once, few, many or a size class.

TRBV13,TRBJ2-7,13,.,.,TGTGCCAGCAGCTCCGGGACTTCCTACGAGCAGTACTTC,CASSSGTSYEQYF
TRBV7-9,TRBJ2-2,17,TRBD2,few,TGTGCCAGCAGCACTCCCACTAGCGGGGGGGCTTCCGGGGAGCTGTTTTTT,CASSTPTSGGASGELFF
TRBV4-3,TRBJ1-2,14,.,.,TGCGCCAGCAGCCAAGCATGGACTTATTATGGCTACACCTTC,CASSQAWTYYGYTF
TRBV6-1,TRBJ1-4,13,.,once,TGTGCCAGCAAAACAGGTCCTGTGGAAAAACTGTTTTTT,CASKTGPVEKLFF
TRBV19,TRBJ1-4,15,TRBD1,once,TGTGCCAGTAGCTACACTGACAGGGTTAATGAAAAACTGTTTTTT,CASSYTDRVNEKLFF
TRBV5-6,TRBJ2-3,16,.,.,TGTGCCAGCAGTTGGGGGGACGGGACTTTCACAGATACGCAGTATTTT,CASSWGDGTFTDTQYF
TRBV5-6,TRBJ2-7,14,TRBD1,.,TGTGCCAGCACCTTCCAGACAGGGAAGCACGAGCAGTACTTC,CASTFQTGKHEQYF
TRBV7-6,TRBJ1-1,15,.,.,TGTGCCAGCAGCCCTTTTTGGCAGGAGGCCACTGAAGCTTTCTTT,CASSPFWQEATEAFF
TRBV6-5,TRBJ1-2,14,.,once,TGTGCCAGCAGTTATGGGGGGTCGGACTATGGCTACACCTTC,CASSYGGSDYGYTF
TRBV7-2,TRBJ1-1,15,TRBD1,few,TGTGCCAGCAGCCCGGGGACAGGGGCAAACACTGAAGCTTTCTTT,CASSPGTGANTEAFF
TRBV9,TRBJ1-1,12,.,few,TGTGCCAGCAGTCCAGGGCAATCTGAAGCTTTCTTT,CASSPGQSEAFF
TRBV5-1,TRBJ1-1,16,TRBD1,.,TGCGCCAGCAGCTTGAATGGACAGGGGGCTAACACTGAAGCTTTCTTT,CASSLNGQGANTEAFF
TRBV16,TRBJ2-5,11,.,.,TGTGCCAGCAGCCTTTCGGAGACCCAGTACTTC,CASSLSETQYF
TRBV9,TRBJ1-5,14,.,.,TGTGCCAGCAGCGGAGGGGCGCCTAATCAGCCCCAGCATTTT,CASSGGAPNQPQHF
TRBV11-3,TRBJ2-3,13,.,.,TGTGCCAGCAGCTTCTCTAGCACAGATACGCAGTATTTT,CASSFSSTDTQYF
TRBV19,TRBJ1-2,14,.,.,TGTGCCAGTAGTCCCGCGGGGGGGAACTATGGCTACACCTTC,CASSPAGGNYGYTF
TRBV5-6,TRBJ2-7,13,.,.,TGTGCCAGCAGCTTTGGGAGCTCCTACGAGCAGTACTTC,CASSFGSSYEQYF
TRBV9,TRBJ2-3,15,TRBD2,.,TGTGCCAGCAGCGCCAGCGGGGTAAGCACAGATACGCAGTATTTT,CASSASGVSTDTQYF
TRBV5-1,TRBJ2-1,18,.,.,TGCGCCAGCAGCCCTGGACAGGGTCCGGGCGGGGGTGGGAATGAGCAGTTCTTC,CASSPGQGPGGGGNEQFF
TRBV5-6,TRBJ1-2,12,TRBD1,.,TGTGCCAGCAGTCCGACAGGGGATGGCTACACCTTC,CASSPTGDGYTF